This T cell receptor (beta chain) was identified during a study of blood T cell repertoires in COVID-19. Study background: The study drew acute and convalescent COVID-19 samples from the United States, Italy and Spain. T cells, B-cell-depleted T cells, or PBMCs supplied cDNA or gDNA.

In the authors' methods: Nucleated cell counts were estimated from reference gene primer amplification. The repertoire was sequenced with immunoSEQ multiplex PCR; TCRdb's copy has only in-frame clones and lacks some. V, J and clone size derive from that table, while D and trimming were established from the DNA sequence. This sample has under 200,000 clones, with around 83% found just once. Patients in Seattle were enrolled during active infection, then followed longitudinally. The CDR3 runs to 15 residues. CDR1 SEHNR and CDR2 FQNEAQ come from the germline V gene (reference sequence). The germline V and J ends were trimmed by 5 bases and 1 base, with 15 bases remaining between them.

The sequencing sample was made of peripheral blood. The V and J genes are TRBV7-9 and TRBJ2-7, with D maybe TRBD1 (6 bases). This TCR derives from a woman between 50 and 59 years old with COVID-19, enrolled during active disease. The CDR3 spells CASSAPGQPSYEQYF. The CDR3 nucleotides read TGTGCCAGCAGCGCACCGGGACAACCATCCTACGAGCAGTACTTC.